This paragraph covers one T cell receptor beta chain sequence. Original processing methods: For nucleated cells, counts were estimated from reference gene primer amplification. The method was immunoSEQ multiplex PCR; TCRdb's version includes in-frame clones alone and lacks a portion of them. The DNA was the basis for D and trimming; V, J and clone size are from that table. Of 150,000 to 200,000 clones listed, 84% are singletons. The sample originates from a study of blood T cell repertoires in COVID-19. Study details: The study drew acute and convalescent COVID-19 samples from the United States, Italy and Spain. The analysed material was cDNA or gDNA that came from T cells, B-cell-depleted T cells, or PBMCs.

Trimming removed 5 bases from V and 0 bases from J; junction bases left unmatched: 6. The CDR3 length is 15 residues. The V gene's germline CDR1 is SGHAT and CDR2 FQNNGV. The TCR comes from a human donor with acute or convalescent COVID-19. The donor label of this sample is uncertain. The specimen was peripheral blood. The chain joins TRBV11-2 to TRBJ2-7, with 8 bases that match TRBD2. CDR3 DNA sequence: TGTGCCAGCAGCCGTAGCGGGGACGCCTCCTACGAGCAGTACTTC. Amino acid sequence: CASSRSGDASYEQYF.